Listed below are T cell receptor beta chains from one sample, sequenced in a study of blood T cell repertoires in COVID-19. Clones were read by immunoSEQ multiplex PCR, and TCRdb kept only the in-frame ones, dropping some. The sample holds a few hundred thousand clones, approximately 82% seen once. The sample comprised PBMCs or T cells enriched from blood (not recorded which). The receptors shown here come from a man aged 35 to 55 who had been exposed to COVID-19. Both conserved end residues are part of each CDR3. Each record gives: V gene, J gene, CDR3 protein.

V: TRBV29-1; J: TRBJ1-1; CDR3: CSVAGRGSNTEAFF
V: TRBV13; J: TRBJ2-7; CDR3: CASSLEQGLDWEQYF
V: TRBV5-5; J: TRBJ1-1; CDR3: CASSLWRLTGEAFF
V: TRBV7-2; J: TRBJ2-3; CDR3: CASRLSSATDTQYF
V: TRBV25-1; J: TRBJ2-2; CDR3: CASSGPGWGTNTGELFF
V: TRBV5-1; J: TRBJ1-2; CDR3: CASSPEGRTSGGYTF
V: TRBV7-9; J: TRBJ2-7; CDR3: CASSPGRGVYEQYF
V: TRBV5-1; J: TRBJ1-3; CDR3: CASSLDGQVTNTIYF
V: TRBV7-2; J: TRBJ2-5; CDR3: CASRRSGVQETQYF
V: TRBV5-4; J: TRBJ1-1; CDR3: CASSLTANTEAFF
V: TRBV4-1; J: TRBJ1-1; CDR3: CASSHSTGTAFF
V: TRBV5-6; J: TRBJ1-5; CDR3: CASSLAGTVGPQHF
V: TRBV29-1; J: TRBJ1-1; CDR3: CSVRRVRTEAFF
V: TRBV2; J: TRBJ1-1; CDR3: CASSEEAAVTEAFF
V: TRBV7-9; J: TRBJ2-7; CDR3: CASKGAGDSHEQYF
V: TRBV5-1; J: TRBJ2-7; CDR3: CASADSEPTYEQYF
V: TRBV19; J: TRBJ2-7; CDR3: CASSIGGLGSYEQYF
V: TRBV24-1; J: TRBJ2-7; CDR3: CATSAGGAALRGYEQYF